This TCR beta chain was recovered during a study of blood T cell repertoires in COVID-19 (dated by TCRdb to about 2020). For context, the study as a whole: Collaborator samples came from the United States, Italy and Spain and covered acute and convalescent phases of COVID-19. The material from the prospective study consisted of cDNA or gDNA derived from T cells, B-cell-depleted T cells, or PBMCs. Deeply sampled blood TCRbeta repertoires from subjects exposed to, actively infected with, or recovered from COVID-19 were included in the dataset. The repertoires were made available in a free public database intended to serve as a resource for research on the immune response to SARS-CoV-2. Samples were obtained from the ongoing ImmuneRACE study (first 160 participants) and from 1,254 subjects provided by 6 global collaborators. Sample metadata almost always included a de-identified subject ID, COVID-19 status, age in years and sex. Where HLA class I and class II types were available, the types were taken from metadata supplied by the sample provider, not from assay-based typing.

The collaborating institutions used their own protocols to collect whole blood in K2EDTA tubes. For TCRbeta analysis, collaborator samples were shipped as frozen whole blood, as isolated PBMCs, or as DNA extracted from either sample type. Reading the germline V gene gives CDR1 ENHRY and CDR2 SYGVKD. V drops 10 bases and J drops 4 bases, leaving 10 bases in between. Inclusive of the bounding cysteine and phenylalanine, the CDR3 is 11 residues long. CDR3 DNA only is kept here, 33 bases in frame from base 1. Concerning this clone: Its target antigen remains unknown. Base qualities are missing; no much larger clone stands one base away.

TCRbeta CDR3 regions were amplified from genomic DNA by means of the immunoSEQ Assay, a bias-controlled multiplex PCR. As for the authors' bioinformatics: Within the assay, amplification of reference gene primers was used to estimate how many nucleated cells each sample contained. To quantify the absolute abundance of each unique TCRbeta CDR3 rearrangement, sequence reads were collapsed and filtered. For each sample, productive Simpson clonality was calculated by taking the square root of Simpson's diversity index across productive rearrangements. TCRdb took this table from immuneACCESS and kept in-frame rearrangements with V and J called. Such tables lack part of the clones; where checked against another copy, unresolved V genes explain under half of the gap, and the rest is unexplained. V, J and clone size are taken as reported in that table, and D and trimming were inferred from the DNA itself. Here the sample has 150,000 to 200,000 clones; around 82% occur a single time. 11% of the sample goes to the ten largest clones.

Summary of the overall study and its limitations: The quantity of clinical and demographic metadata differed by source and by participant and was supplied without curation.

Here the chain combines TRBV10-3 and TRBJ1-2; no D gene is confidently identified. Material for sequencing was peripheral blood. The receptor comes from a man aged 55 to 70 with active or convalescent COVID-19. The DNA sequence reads TGTGCCACCGAGTCCGGCTATGGCTACACCTTC. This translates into CATESGYGYTF.